The clone carrying this T cell receptor beta chain was seen a handful of times. Its target is unknown. The sample belongs to a study of T-cell memory formation after mild COVID-19. Researchers used 5'RACE with constant-segment primers to make TCR alpha and TCR beta cDNA libraries that carry sample barcodes and UMIs. TCRdb reprocessed the 5' RACE reads with MiXCR, giving one entry per CDR3 protein. The sample contains roughly 550,000 distinct CDR3 sequences, roughly 22% of which appear only once. CDR3 length: 16 amino acids. Losses at the gene ends were 0 bases for V and 3 bases for J; bases not matched to a gene: 5. CDR1 and CDR2 from the germline V gene are LGHNA and YSLEER. Whole-study results and caveats: Balance between CD4 and CD8 was seen in clones contracting day 15 to 85, and a CD4+ lean was seen in later expanders. The main location of contracting CD4+ clones was CM and EM, and that of contracting CD8+ clones was EMRA. Pre-infection memory contained some responding clones, which suggested that cross-reactive memory had joined.

The sequencing input was PBMCs or a T cell subset sorted from them (not recorded which). This sequence originates from an adult woman who had mild COVID-19 (a few samples of this study predate the infection). Cell type and time point are not known. This chain links TRBV4-3 with TRBJ2-7, with 10 bases fitting TRBD2. CDR3 coding DNA: TGCGCCAGCAGCCAAGATTCACTAGCGGGAATCTACGAGCAGTACTTC. It is translated as CASSQDSLAGIYEQYF.